Listed below are T cell receptor beta chains from one sample, sequenced in a study of T cells in Graves' hyperthyroidism and ophthalmopathy. TCRdb reprocessed the multiplex PCR reads via MiXCR and lists one record per CDR3 protein. The data hold around 520,000 distinct CDR3 sequences, with approximately 24% observed a single time. The sequenced material came from blood. These receptors were obtained from a woman in her twenties or thirties with Graves' ophthalmopathy. CDR3s include the opening cysteine and the closing phenylalanine or tryptophan. The D gene is left open where the match is weak. Size values are once, few and many counts, or a class for expanded clones, and some rows have none.

clone_size: .; v_call: TRBV6-1; d_call: .; j_call: TRBJ1-1; cdr3_length: 13; cdr3_nt: TGTGCCAGCAGGCAACAACTCCCTACTGAAGCTTTCTTT; cdr3_aa: CASRQQLPTEAFF
clone_size: .; v_call: TRBV6-1; d_call: .; j_call: TRBJ1-2; cdr3_length: 11; cdr3_nt: TGTGCCAGCGGCCAGCTCTATGGCTACACCTTC; cdr3_aa: CASGQLYGYTF
clone_size: many; v_call: TRBV19; d_call: .; j_call: TRBJ1-2; cdr3_length: 15; cdr3_nt: TGTGCCAGTACCGGGACACCCACAGCTAACTATGGCTACACCTTC; cdr3_aa: CASTGTPTANYGYTF
clone_size: .; v_call: TRBV11-1; d_call: .; j_call: TRBJ1-1; cdr3_length: 11; cdr3_nt: TGTGCCAGCACCGGACGGAATGAAGCTTTCTTT; cdr3_aa: CASTGRNEAFF
clone_size: few; v_call: TRBV18; d_call: TRBD1; j_call: TRBJ1-1; cdr3_length: 16; cdr3_nt: TGTGCCAGCTCACCTCGGACAGGGACTGGGGACACTGAAGCTTTCTTT; cdr3_aa: CASSPRTGTGDTEAFF
clone_size: many; v_call: TRBV20-1; d_call: .; j_call: TRBJ1-5; cdr3_length: 14; cdr3_nt: TGCAGTGCAGGGGGGGGGGATAGCAATCAGCCCCAGCATTTT; cdr3_aa: CSAGGGDSNQPQHF
clone_size: many; v_call: TRBV7-9; d_call: .; j_call: TRBJ2-7; cdr3_length: 14; cdr3_nt: TGTGCCAGCAGCTCCACCGGTGACCCCTACGAGCAGTACTTC; cdr3_aa: CASSSTGDPYEQYF
clone_size: .; v_call: TRBV5-1; d_call: TRBD1; j_call: TRBJ2-5; cdr3_length: 14; cdr3_nt: TGCGCCAGCAGCTTGACAGGGGGCAAAAAGACCCAGTACTTC; cdr3_aa: CASSLTGGKKTQYF
clone_size: .; v_call: TRBV3-1; d_call: .; j_call: TRBJ2-5; cdr3_length: 15; cdr3_nt: TGTGCCAGCAGCCAAAACCAGGGATTCGAGGAGACCCAGTACTTC; cdr3_aa: CASSQNQGFEETQYF
clone_size: many; v_call: TRBV10-2; d_call: .; j_call: TRBJ2-3; cdr3_length: 15; cdr3_nt: TGCGCCAGCGTTCGCGGTGGGGTTGGGACAGATACGCAGTATTTT; cdr3_aa: CASVRGGVGTDTQYF
clone_size: many; v_call: TRBV12-3/TRBV12-4; d_call: .; j_call: TRBJ1-2; cdr3_length: 15; cdr3_nt: TGTGCCAGCACTCCCCCAGGGACTGGGCAATATGGCTACACCTTC; cdr3_aa: CASTPPGTGQYGYTF
clone_size: .; v_call: TRBV20-1; d_call: .; j_call: TRBJ2-5; cdr3_length: 16; cdr3_nt: TGCAGTGCCACCCTGGGGGGCAACACGTACCAAGAGACCCAGTACTTC; cdr3_aa: CSATLGGNTYQETQYF
clone_size: many; v_call: TRBV29-1; d_call: TRBD1; j_call: TRBJ1-1; cdr3_length: 20; cdr3_nt: TGCAGCGTTGAAGCCCCTCTTTGGACAGGGCAAGAACCCGAGAACACTGAAGCTTTCTTT; cdr3_aa: CSVEAPLWTGQEPENTEAFF
clone_size: many; v_call: TRBV15; d_call: TRBD2; j_call: TRBJ2-7; cdr3_length: 16; cdr3_nt: TGTGCCACCAGCGGCAGACTAGCGGGGGGGACCTACGAGCAGTACTTC; cdr3_aa: CATSGRLAGGTYEQYF
clone_size: few; v_call: TRBV20-1; d_call: TRBD1; j_call: TRBJ1-2; cdr3_length: 15; cdr3_nt: TGCAGTGCTAGAGGGACAGGTGAAGGGCACTATGGCTACACCTTC; cdr3_aa: CSARGTGEGHYGYTF
clone_size: many; v_call: TRBV7-8; d_call: TRBD1; j_call: TRBJ2-7; cdr3_length: 15; cdr3_nt: TGTGCCAGCAGCTCAGGGGGACAGGGTTCCTACGAGCAGTACTTC; cdr3_aa: CASSSGGQGSYEQYF
clone_size: .; v_call: TRBV27; d_call: .; j_call: TRBJ2-5; cdr3_length: 18; cdr3_nt: TGTGCCAGCAGTCCGAACCATTGGTGGACCATCCAGACGGAGACCCAGTACTTC; cdr3_aa: CASSPNHWWTIQTETQYF
clone_size: .; v_call: TRBV6-2/TRBV6-3; d_call: .; j_call: TRBJ1-1; cdr3_length: 13; cdr3_nt: TGTGCCACCCCAGGCGGCGAATACACTGAAGCTTTCTTT; cdr3_aa: CATPGGEYTEAFF
clone_size: many; v_call: TRBV28; d_call: TRBD1; j_call: TRBJ1-5; cdr3_length: 15; cdr3_nt: TGTGCCAGCAGTACCTTTCAGGGGGGGCAGGGGCCCCAGCATTTT; cdr3_aa: CASSTFQGGQGPQHF
clone_size: .; v_call: TRBV5-1; d_call: .; j_call: TRBJ2-7; cdr3_length: 14; cdr3_nt: TGCGCCAGCAGCTTAGGGGACACTCGGAGCGAGCAGTACTTC; cdr3_aa: CASSLGDTRSEQYF
clone_size: .; v_call: TRBV19; d_call: .; j_call: TRBJ2-7; cdr3_length: 14; cdr3_nt: TGTGCCAGTACCTCAAGCGGAAACTCCTACGAGCAGTACTTC; cdr3_aa: CASTSSGNSYEQYF
clone_size: few; v_call: TRBV6-2/TRBV6-3; d_call: .; j_call: TRBJ2-7; cdr3_length: 14; cdr3_nt: TGTGCCAGTACCATCGACATCGCCTCCTACGAGCAGTACTTC; cdr3_aa: CASTIDIASYEQYF
clone_size: .; v_call: TRBV6-5; d_call: .; j_call: TRBJ1-2; cdr3_length: 17; cdr3_nt: TGTGCCAGCAGTTACTCGTCGGCCGGCACCTTAGACTATGGCTACACCTTC; cdr3_aa: CASSYSSAGTLDYGYTF
clone_size: .; v_call: TRBV4-2; d_call: TRBD1; j_call: TRBJ1-5; cdr3_length: 16; cdr3_nt: TGTGCCAGCAGCCAATCGACAGGGGGGTACAATCAGCCCCAGCATTTT; cdr3_aa: CASSQSTGGYNQPQHF
clone_size: many; v_call: TRBV20-1; d_call: TRBD1; j_call: TRBJ2-2; cdr3_length: 14; cdr3_nt: TGCAGTGCTAGACAGGGGGCGAACACCGGGGAGCTGTTTTTT; cdr3_aa: CSARQGANTGELFF
clone_size: .; v_call: TRBV28; d_call: TRBD1; j_call: TRBJ1-5; cdr3_length: 16; cdr3_nt: TGTGCCAGCAGCACGCCCAGACAGGGAAAAAACCAGCCCCAGCATTTT; cdr3_aa: CASSTPRQGKNQPQHF
clone_size: few; v_call: TRBV15; d_call: .; j_call: TRBJ1-2; cdr3_length: 13; cdr3_nt: TGTGCCACCAGCCACGGGTGGGAGGACGGCTACACCTTC; cdr3_aa: CATSHGWEDGYTF
clone_size: many; v_call: TRBV20-1; d_call: TRBD1; j_call: TRBJ1-5; cdr3_length: 14; cdr3_nt: TGCAGTGCTCAGGGGGACAGGAAAAATCAGCCCCAGCATTTT; cdr3_aa: CSAQGDRKNQPQHF
clone_size: many; v_call: TRBV6-2/TRBV6-3; d_call: .; j_call: TRBJ2-5; cdr3_length: 13; cdr3_nt: TGTGCCAGCCAAAAAACAGGGCCTGAGACCCAGTACTTC; cdr3_aa: CASQKTGPETQYF